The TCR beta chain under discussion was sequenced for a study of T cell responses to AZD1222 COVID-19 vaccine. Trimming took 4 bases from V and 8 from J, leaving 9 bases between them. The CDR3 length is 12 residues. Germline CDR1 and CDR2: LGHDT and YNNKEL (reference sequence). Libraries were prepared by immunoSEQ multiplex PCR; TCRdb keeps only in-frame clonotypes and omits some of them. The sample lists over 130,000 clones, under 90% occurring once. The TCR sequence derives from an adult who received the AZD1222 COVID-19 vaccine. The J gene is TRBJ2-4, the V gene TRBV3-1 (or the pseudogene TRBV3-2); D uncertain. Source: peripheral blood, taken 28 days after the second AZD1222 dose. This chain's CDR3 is CASSRGSDIQYF. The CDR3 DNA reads TGTGCCAGCAGCCGAGGTTCAGACATTCAGTACTTC.